A selection of T cell receptor beta chains follows, all from one sample in a study of response to subunit inactivated influenza vaccine. TCRdb ran MiXCR on the RT-PCR reads and lists one entry per CDR3 protein. The sample lists 700,000 to 800,000 distinct CDR3 sequences, about 18% occurring once. This specimen consisted of PBMCs from blood, obtained around 5 days after vaccination. Receptors were obtained from a man between 50 and 59 years old who received an inactivated influenza vaccine. Both conserved end residues are part of each CDR3. Clone size is stated in some rows and not others, as once, few, many or a class when expanded.

j_gene | abundance | v_gene | CDR3aa
TRBJ2-5 | NA | TRBV7-8 | CASSKGGGRGQETQYF
TRBJ2-5 | few | TRBV11-2 | CASSLNGAPETQYF
TRBJ2-1 | NA | TRBV27 | CASSNGLVDYNEQFF
TRBJ2-1 | NA | TRBV5-1 | CASSLETTLSYNEQFF
TRBJ1-2 | few | TRBV7-2 | CASSLVVSYGYTF
TRBJ2-1 | many | TRBV2 | CASSEARAVSYNEQFF
TRBJ1-1 | NA | TRBV18 | CASSPRRGFDTEAFF
TRBJ1-2 | NA | TRBV20-1 | CSARDISSNYGYTF
TRBJ2-5 | NA | TRBV20-1 | CSALELARGATQYF
TRBJ2-1 | few | TRBV5-1 | CASSSALGEQFF
TRBJ2-1 | NA | TRBV24-1 | CATKDGGGTYNEQFF
TRBJ2-3 | many | TRBV20-1 | CSAAEATDTQYF
TRBJ1-2 | few | TRBV4-3 | CASSQDVNYGYTF
TRBJ1-1 | many | TRBV6-2/TRBV6-3 | CASRTQDRMNTEAFF
TRBJ2-3 | few | TRBV11-2 | CASSAAGRTDTQYF
TRBJ2-7 | NA | TRBV20-1 | CSAANRGLAYEQYF
TRBJ1-1 | NA | TRBV7-2 | CASSRPGPAAEAFF